One sample yielded the 28 T cell receptor beta chains listed below, sequenced in a study of blood T cell repertoires in COVID-19. The data were produced by immunoSEQ multiplex PCR, yet TCRdb's version contains in-frame clones alone and is incomplete. The table shows 250,000 to 400,000 clones, with almost 90% occurring only once. Sequenced sample: peripheral blood. The receptors originated from a woman in her twenties or thirties with COVID-19, enrolled during active disease.

This chain uses TRBV19 with TRBJ2-7; D is undetermined. The ends were cut back, 4 bases at V and 5 bases at J, with 6 bases in the middle. CDR3 size: 11 residues. In germline, CDR1 is LNHDA, CDR2 SQIVND (reference sequence). CDR3 nucleotides: TGTGCCAGTAGTAACCCGGACGAGCAGTACTTC. It translates to CASSNPDEQYF.

The V gene is TRBV28, the J gene TRBJ1-1, with D possibly matching TRBD1 (6 bases). The CDR3 has 13 amino acids. Trimming cost V 6 bases and J 4 bases, with 12 bases left between them. Germline CDR1 reads MDHEN; CDR2 reads SYDVKM. In DNA form, the CDR3 reads TGTGCCAGCAGGCCTCAGGGGTCCACTGAAGCTTTCTTT. Amino acid sequence: CASRPQGSTEAFF.

V gene TRBV30 combines with J gene TRBJ1-6; D might be TRBD1 (5 bases). The length of the CDR3 is 14 residues. Trimming shortened V by 8 bases and J by 4 bases, and 15 bases separated the two germline ends. Looked up from germline, CDR1 is GTSNPN and CDR2 is SVGIG (reference sequence). CDR3 loop: CAVQDPAYNSPLHF. As DNA, the CDR3 is TGTGCCGTACAGGACCCAGCATATAATTCACCCCTCCACTTT.

The rearrangement uses TRBV16 and TRBJ2-1, with 10 bases fitting TRBD2. J lost 8 bases, V lost 2 bases, and 6 bases had no gene match. This CDR3 has 15 residues. Germline V gene lookup returns CDR1 KGHSY and CDR2 FQNENV. The CDR3 protein is CASSQQSLAGDEQFF. The DNA for the CDR3 is TGTGCCAGCAGCCAACAAAGTCTAGCGGGAGATGAGCAGTTCTTC.

This clone occurred many times. J is TRBJ2-2 and V is TRBV7-8; TRBD2 matches 9 bases. Per germline, CDR1 SGHVS and CDR2 FQNEAQ. Unmatched junction bases numbered 6, after V lost 4 bases and J lost 0 bases. The CDR3 extends over 17 amino acids. This CDR3 reads CASSSLWTSANTGELFF. Written as DNA, the CDR3 is TGTGCCAGCAGCTCCCTCTGGACTAGCGCGAACACCGGGGAGCTGTTTTTT. Complete variable domain (other parts from reference TRBV7-8 and TRBJ2-2): GAGVSQSPRYKVAKRGQDVALRCDPISGHVSLFWYQQALGQGPEFLTYFQNEAQLDKSGLPSDRFFAERPEGSVSTLKIQRTQQEDSAVYLCASSSLWTSANTGELFFGEGSRLTVL.

The chain uses TRBV6-5 and TRBJ1-6; D not resolved. V gave up 6 bases and J gave up 7 bases, with 10 bases separating them. CDR1 and CDR2 from the germline V gene are MNHEY and SVGAGI. The CDR3 length is 13 residues. CDR3 loop: CASRRSANSPLHF. CDR3 DNA: TGTGCCAGCAGGAGAAGTGCGAATTCACCCCTCCACTTT.

The chain combines TRBV5-8 with TRBJ2-1; weak D call: TRBD2 (7 bases). Germline values: CDR1 SGHTS, CDR2 YDEGEE. The V and J ends lost 3 bases and 5 bases respectively, with 18 bases between them. CDR3 length: 16 amino acids. The CDR3 here is CASSWRGGGQHNEQFF. CDR3 sequence (DNA): TGTGCCAGCAGCTGGAGGGGAGGGGGGCAGCACAATGAGCAGTTCTTC.

This chain joins TRBV19 and TRBJ1-2, with 9 bases matching TRBD1. The CDR3 totals 14 residues. Germline lookup yields CDR1 LNHDA and CDR2 SQIVND (reference sequence). Unmatched junction bases numbered 8, after V lost 4 bases and J lost 8 bases. CDR3 coding DNA: TGTGCCAGTAGTACCACGACAGGGGGAGACGGCTACACCTTC. It yields the protein CASSTTTGGDGYTF.

The chain carries TRBV19 and TRBJ2-3; 7 nucleotides agree with TRBD2. With 0 bases clipped from V and 2 bases from J, the junction kept 8 bases outside the gene matches. Germline V gives CDR1 LNHDA, CDR2 SQIVND (reference sequence). The CDR3 consists of 17 residues. CDR3 nucleotides: TGTGCCAGTAGTATAGATCGTAACGGGAGGTCCACAGATACGCAGTATTTT. It translates to CASSIDRNGRSTDTQYF.

This chain connects TRBV10-3 to TRBJ2-3, with TRBD2 matching over 9 bases. Germline values: CDR1 ENHRY, CDR2 SYGVKD. Trimming removed 2 bases from V and 3 bases from J; junction bases left unmatched: 6. The CDR3 covers 16 residues. This CDR3 is CAISEEIAGVTDTQYF. Written as DNA, the CDR3 is TGTGCCATCAGTGAGGAAATAGCGGGAGTTACAGATACGCAGTATTTT.

The chain links TRBV18 to TRBJ2-7, with 13 nucleotides matching TRBD2. This CDR3 has 17 residues. V dropped 2 bases and J dropped 12; count of bases not matched to a gene: 16. CDR1 is KGHSH, CDR2 LQKENI, per germline. CDR3 nucleotide sequence: TGTGCCAGCTCACCAGAGGAGGCCGGGACTAGCGGGATTAAGCGGTACTTC. Translated, it gives CASSPEEAGTSGIKRYF.

The table lists this clone with many counts. V usage is TRBV7-9 and J usage is TRBJ1-4; perhaps TRBD1 as D (6 bases). Trimming removed 5 bases at V and 8 bases at J, with 15 bases between. Germline V gene data show CDR1 as SEHNR and CDR2 as FQNEAQ (reference sequence). The CDR3 has 14 residues. The CDR3 DNA is TGTGCCAGCAGCCAACAGGGATTTGGCGAAAAACTGTTTTTT. It is translated as CASSQQGFGEKLFF.

This clone was detected once. The V and J genes are TRBV27 and TRBJ2-5; D uncertain. V lost 2 bases, J lost 5 bases, and 15 bases lay in between. This CDR3 contains 15 residues. Germline V lookup: CDR1 MNHEY, CDR2 SMNVEV (reference sequence). The CDR3 DNA reads as TGTGCCAGCAGTTTAAGGTCCCGAGGAAGGGAGACCCAGTACTTC. Protein product: CASSLRSRGRETQYF.

This clone was seen a single time. This rearrangement joins TRBV10-2 to TRBJ2-5; D ambiguous. With 6 bases removed from V and 1 base from J, the gap between germline ends came to 15 bases. Germline V gene lookup returns CDR1 WSHSY and CDR2 SAAADI. This CDR3 is built from 15 residues. The CDR3 nucleotides read TGCGCCAGCAGCAACTTTAAGGAGCTCCAAGAGACCCAGTACTTC. This translates into CASSNFKELQETQYF.

The chain employs TRBV12-3 or TRBV12-4 and TRBJ1-1; 7 nucleotides align to TRBD1. The CDR3 has 12 amino acids. With 5 bases clipped from V and 7 bases from J, the junction kept 4 bases outside the gene matches. Here the CDR3 DNA reads TGTGCCAGCAGTACCCGGGACAGTGAAGCTTTCTTT. It translates to CASSTRDSEAFF.

This chain uses TRBV5-1 with TRBJ2-5, with TRBD1 matching over 8 bases. The CDR3 covers 14 residues. CDR1 is SGHRS and CDR2 is YFSETQ in the germline V gene. The ends lost 5 bases at V and 5 bases at J; junction bases unmatched: 8. The CDR3 sequence: CASRFTGGGETQYF. The CDR3 nucleotides are TGCGCCAGCAGATTCACAGGGGGTGGCGAGACCCAGTACTTC.

The chain joins TRBV5-4 to TRBJ1-1; D gene uncertain. CDR1 SGHNT and CDR2 YYREEE come from the germline V gene (reference sequence). The CDR3 totals 12 residues. The ends were cut back, 6 bases at V and 5 bases at J, with 11 bases in the middle. The CDR3 nucleotides are TGTGCCAGCATCGAGAGGGAGACTGAAGCTTTCTTT. Translating it yields CASIERETEAFF.

Only a few counts were recorded for this clone. V is TRBV6-5 and J is TRBJ2-1, with 7 positions matching TRBD2. Germline V CDR1 and CDR2: MNHEY, SVGAGI. The V and J ends lost 8 bases and 6 bases, in that order; junction bases with no gene match: 7. CDR3 size: 13 residues. CDR3 coding DNA: TGTGCCAGCCTCGGGGGGAGGGCCAATGAGCAGTTCTTC. Translated: CASLGGRANEQFF.

As DNA, the CDR3 is TGTGCCAGCAGCTTAGGGTTCAGGACACCCACCGGGGAGCTGTTTTTT. It yields the protein CASSLGFRTPTGELFF. The rearrangement joins TRBV7-6 to TRBJ2-2; possible D gene TRBD1, 5 bases. This CDR3 contains 16 residues. Germline V gives CDR1 SGHVS, CDR2 FNYEAQ. V lost 1 base, J lost 4 bases, and 13 bases lay in between.

The chain is built from TRBV3-1 (or the pseudogene TRBV3-2) and TRBJ1-5; no clear D. CDR1 is LGHDT and CDR2 is YNNKEL in the germline V gene (reference sequence). The CDR3 covers 12 residues. The V end was cut by 3 bases, the J end by 4 bases, with 4 bases between. This chain's CDR3 is CASSHPNQPQHF. The CDR3 DNA follows: TGTGCCAGCAGCCATCCGAATCAGCCCCAGCATTTT.

J is TRBJ1-6 and V is TRBV27, with D unclear. In germline, CDR1 is MNHEY, CDR2 SMNVEV (reference sequence). The CDR3 runs 14 residues. Trimming cost V 3 bases and J 7 bases, with 10 bases left between them. CDR3 sequence reads: CASSLVSANSPLHF. CDR3 nucleotides: TGTGCCAGCAGTTTGGTCAGCGCGAATTCACCCCTCCACTTT.

The chain joins TRBV12-3 or TRBV12-4 to TRBJ2-1; unclear D gene. The CDR3 consists of 13 residues. Trimming took off 2 bases at V and 4 bases at J, with 6 bases between the two ends. The DNA for the CDR3 is TGTGCCAGCAGTTTACTTGTATACAATGAGCAGTTCTTC. This sequence encodes CASSLLVYNEQFF.

J is TRBJ1-2 and V is TRBV28; D is unclear. Germline V gene lookup returns CDR1 MDHEN and CDR2 SYDVKM. There are 13 residues in the CDR3. V gave up 0 bases and J gave up 6 bases, with 8 bases separating them. The CDR3 DNA is TGTGCCAGCAGTTTATGGGGGAGGGATGGCTACACCTTC. This encodes CASSLWGRDGYTF.

The chain has TRBV5-1 and TRBJ1-2, with 12 bases lining up with TRBD1. The germline gives CDR1 SGHRS, CDR2 YFSETQ. Unmatched junction bases numbered 4, after V lost 3 bases and J lost 4 bases. This CDR3 has 15 residues. CDR3 coding DNA: TGCGCCAGCAGCTCGGGACAGGGGGCTGGCTATGGCTACACCTTC. This encodes CASSSGQGAGYGYTF.

The genes are TRBV9 and TRBJ1-2, with TRBD1 as a possible D gene (6 bases). Germline CDR1 reads SGDLS; CDR2 reads YYNGEE. This CDR3 is 14 amino acids long. V was shortened by 4 bases and J by 2 bases, with 12 bases between the two germline ends. This CDR3 reads CASSTRGQNYGYTF. The CDR3 DNA sequence: TGTGCCAGCAGCACCCGTGGACAGAACTATGGCTACACCTTC.

This chain connects TRBV2 to TRBJ2-5, with 10 bases that match TRBD2. CDR3 length equals 15 residues. From germline, CDR1 is SNHLY and CDR2 FYNNEI. V trimming: 6 bases; J trimming: 9 bases; junction bases outside the gene matches: 13. In DNA form, the CDR3 reads TGTGCCAGCAGCTCTAGCGGGGGCGGGCTGGCGGCCCAGTACTTC. It yields the protein CASSSSGGGLAAQYF.

This chain links TRBV21-1 with TRBJ1-1; no check of the table's D call, TRBD1, against the DNA was made. TRBV21-1 is deemed a pseudogene. This CDR3 region has 13 residues. CDR3 nucleotide sequence: TGTGCCAGCACCTGGCCCATGAACACTGAAGCTTTCTTT. Amino acids: CASTWPMNTEAFF.

The chain carries TRBV4-1 and TRBJ1-2; 9 bases match TRBD1. V shed 1 base, J shed 0 bases, and the junction held 0 bases outside the gene matches. Looked up from germline, CDR1 is MGHRA and CDR2 is YSYEKL. CDR3 length: 15 amino acids. CDR3 in DNA: TGCGCCAGCAGCCAAGGGGACAGGGCTAACTATGGCTACACCTTC. It is translated as CASSQGDRANYGYTF.